Sequencing of this T cell receptor beta chain was carried out in a study of blood T cell repertoires in COVID-19. Across the study: From the United States, Italy and Spain came samples of acute and convalescent COVID-19. The cDNA or gDNA used as material had been derived from T cells, B-cell-depleted T cells, or PBMCs.

Authors' analysis steps: From reference gene primer amplification, estimates of nucleated cell counts were derived. Clones were sequenced by immunoSEQ multiplex PCR, and TCRdb holds only the in-frame ones, with some missing. That table supplies the V and J calls and clone size; D and trimming were determined from the DNA. The sample lists approximately 270,000 clones; roughly nine tenths were seen once. The V gene end was trimmed by 2 bases and the J gene end by 8 bases; junction bases not matched to a gene: 6. CDR3 length: 15 residues. CDR1 and CDR2 from the germline V gene are SGHDT and YYEEEE. Sequencing was done on a sample of peripheral blood. The origin of this receptor is a man between 50 and 59 years old with acute or convalescent COVID-19. This rearrangement joins TRBV5-6 to TRBJ1-4; 10 bases match TRBD1. Here the CDR3 reads CASSFLGTGDEKLFF. The DNA of the CDR3 is TGTGCCAGCAGCTTCTTGGGGACAGGGGACGAAAAACTGTTTTTT.